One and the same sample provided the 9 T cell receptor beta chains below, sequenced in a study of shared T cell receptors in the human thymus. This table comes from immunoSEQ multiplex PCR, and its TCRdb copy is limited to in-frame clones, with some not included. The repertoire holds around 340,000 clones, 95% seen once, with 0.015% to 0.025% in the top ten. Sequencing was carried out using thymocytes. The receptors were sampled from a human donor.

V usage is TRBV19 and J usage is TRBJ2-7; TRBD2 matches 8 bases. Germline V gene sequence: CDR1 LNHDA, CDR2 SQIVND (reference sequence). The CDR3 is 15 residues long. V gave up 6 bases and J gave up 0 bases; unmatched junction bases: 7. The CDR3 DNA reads TGTGCCAGTAGCAGATTTACTAGCGGCTCCTACGAGCAGTACTTC. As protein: CASSRFTSGSYEQYF.

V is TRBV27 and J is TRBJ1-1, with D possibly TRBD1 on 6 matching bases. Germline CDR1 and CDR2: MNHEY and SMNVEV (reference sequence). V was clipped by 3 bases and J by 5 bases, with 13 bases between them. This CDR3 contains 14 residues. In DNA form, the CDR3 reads TGTGCCAGCAGTTTGGTGGGGCAGGGGACTGAAGCTTTCTTT. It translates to CASSLVGQGTEAFF.

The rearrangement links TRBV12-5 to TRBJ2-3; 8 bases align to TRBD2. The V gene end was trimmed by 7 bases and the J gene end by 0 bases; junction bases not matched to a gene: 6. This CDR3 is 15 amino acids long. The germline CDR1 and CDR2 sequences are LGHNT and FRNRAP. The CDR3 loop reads CASVPRGESTDTQYF. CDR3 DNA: TGTGCTAGTGTCCCGCGGGGGGAGAGCACAGATACGCAGTATTTT.

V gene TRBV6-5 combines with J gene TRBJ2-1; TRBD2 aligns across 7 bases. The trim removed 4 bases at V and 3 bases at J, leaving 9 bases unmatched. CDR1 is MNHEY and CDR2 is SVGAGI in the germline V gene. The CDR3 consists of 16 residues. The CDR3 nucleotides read TGTGCCAGCAGTTCCGGTATAGCGGGCCGCTACAATGAGCAGTTCTTC. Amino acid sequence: CASSSGIAGRYNEQFF.

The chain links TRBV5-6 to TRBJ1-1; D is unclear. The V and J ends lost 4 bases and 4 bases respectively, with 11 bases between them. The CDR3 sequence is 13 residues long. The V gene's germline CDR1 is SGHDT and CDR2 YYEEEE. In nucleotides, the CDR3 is TGTGCCAGCAGCCCCGAGACTGGCACTGAAGCTTTCTTT. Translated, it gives CASSPETGTEAFF. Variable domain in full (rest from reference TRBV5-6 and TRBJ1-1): DAGVTQSPTHLIKTRGQQVTLRCSPKSGHDTVSWYQQALGQGPQFIFQYYEEEERQRGNFPDRFSGHQFPNYSSELNVNALLLGDSALYLCASSPETGTEAFFGQGTRLTVV.

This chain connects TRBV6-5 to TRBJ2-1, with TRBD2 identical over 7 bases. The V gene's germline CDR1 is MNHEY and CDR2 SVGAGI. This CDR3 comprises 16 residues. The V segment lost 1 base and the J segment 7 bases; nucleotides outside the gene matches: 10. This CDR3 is CASSYFTRTSMNEQFF. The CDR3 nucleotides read TGTGCCAGCAGTTACTTCACTCGGACTAGTATGAATGAGCAGTTCTTC.

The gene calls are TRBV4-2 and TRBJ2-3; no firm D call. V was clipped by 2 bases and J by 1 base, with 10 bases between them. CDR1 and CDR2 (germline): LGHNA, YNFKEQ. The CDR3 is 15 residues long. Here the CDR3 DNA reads TGTGCCAGCAGCCAATGGGTGGGCCGCACAGATACGCAGTATTTT. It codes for CASSQWVGRTDTQYF.

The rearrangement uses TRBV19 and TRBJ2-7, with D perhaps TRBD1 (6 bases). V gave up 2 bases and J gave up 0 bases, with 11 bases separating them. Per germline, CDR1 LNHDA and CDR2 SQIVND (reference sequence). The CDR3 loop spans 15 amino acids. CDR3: CASSIRGIYSYEQYF. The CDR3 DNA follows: TGTGCCAGTAGTATAAGGGGGATATACTCCTACGAGCAGTACTTC.

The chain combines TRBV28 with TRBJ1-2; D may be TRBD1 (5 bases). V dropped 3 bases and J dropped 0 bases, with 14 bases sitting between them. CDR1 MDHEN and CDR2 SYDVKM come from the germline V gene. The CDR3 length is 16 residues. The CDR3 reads CASSLGAGLTNYGYTF. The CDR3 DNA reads TGTGCCAGCAGTTTGGGCGCAGGGTTAACTAACTATGGCTACACCTTC.